Following are 5 T cell receptor beta chains from one sample sequenced in a study of vaccination effects on CD4 cells after COVID-19 (dated by TCRdb to between 2021 and 2024). In the ViraFEST assay, PBMC were stimulated with viral peptide pools, and antigen-specific CD4+ T cell clonotypes were then identified by expansion using TCR sequencing. After approximately eleven days of culture, CD4+ T cells were isolated with the EasySep CD4+ T cell isolation kit. Library preparation was by the immunoSEQ multiplex PCR assay. TCRdb carries this immuneACCESS record with in-frame sequences only. Its versions omit some clonotypes, under half of them owing to an unresolved V gene in the studies checked, with the rest unexplained. The sample table shows 20,000 to 25,000 clones, and around 70% are seen once. Roughly 12% of the sample is in the top ten clones. No antigen is known for these receptors. Sequences were derived from CD4+ T cells from PBMCs cultured with HCoV-229E spike peptides, sampled before COVID-19 vaccination. What the cell subset or site label conveys for this sample: HCoV-229E spike overlapping peptide pool stimulation. The receptors shown here come from a human donor who received a COVID-19 vaccine.

This chain uses TRBV2 with TRBJ2-5, with TRBD2 matching over 7 bases. Germline lookup yields CDR1 SNHLY and CDR2 FYNNEI. The V and J ends lost 4 bases and 5 bases, in that order; junction bases with no gene match: 7. The CDR3 runs to 14 residues. CDR3 loop: CASSGGLAVETQYF. For the CDR3, the DNA is TGTGCCAGCAGTGGAGGTCTAGCGGTTGAGACCCAGTACTTC. Drawing the rest from reference TRBV2 and TRBJ2-5, the complete variable domain is EPEVTQTPSHQVTQMGQEVILRCVPISNHLYFYWYRQILGQKVEFLVSFYNNEISEKSEIFDDQFSVERPDGSNFTLKIRSTKLEDSAMYFCASSGGLAVETQYFGPGTRLLVL.

V and J are TRBV2 and TRBJ2-1; 8 nucleotides line up with TRBD2. The V gene's germline CDR1 is SNHLY and CDR2 FYNNEI. The CDR3 sequence is 15 residues long. V shed 5 bases and J 2 bases; nucleotides not matched to a gene: 5. The CDR3 protein is CASSSAGEAYNEQFF. The CDR3 DNA reads TGTGCCAGCAGTTCAGCGGGGGAGGCCTACAATGAGCAGTTCTTC.

The chain uses TRBV5-5 and TRBJ2-7, with D perhaps TRBD2 (6 bases). V lost 4 bases and J 7 bases, leaving 18 bases between the germline ends. The CDR3 runs 14 residues. In germline, CDR1 is SGHKS, CDR2 YYEKEE (reference sequence). CDR3 loop: CASSPTLGRWEQYF. CDR3 nucleotides: TGTGCCAGCAGCCCTACTTTAGGGAGGTGGGAGCAGTACTTC.

The chain uses TRBV29-1 and TRBJ2-7; 7 bases fit TRBD2. Germline V gene data show CDR1 as SQVTM and CDR2 as ANQGSEA. This CDR3 is 12 amino acids long. V lost 2 bases to trimming and J lost 5 bases; unmatched junction nucleotides: 3. The CDR3 region is CSVETGGDEQYF. The CDR3 region has the DNA TGCAGCGTTGAAACGGGGGGTGACGAGCAGTACTTC.

The genes are TRBV11-2 and TRBJ2-3; a weak D match, TRBD1 (5 bases). Trimming removed 1 base from V and 6 bases from J, with 14 bases in between. CDR3 length equals 15 residues. Looked up from germline, CDR1 is SGHAT and CDR2 is FQNNGV. The chain's CDR3 is CASSLVRSQGDTQYF. CDR3 nucleotides: TGTGCCAGCAGCTTAGTCCGTTCCCAGGGCGATACGCAGTATTTT. The whole variable domain, remainder taken from reference TRBV11-2 and TRBJ2-3, is EAGVAQSPRYKIIEKRQSVAFWCNPISGHATLYWYQQILGQGPKLLIQFQNNGVVDDSQLPKDRFSAERLKGVDSTLKIQPAKLEDSAVYLCASSLVRSQGDTQYFGPGTRLTVL.